This TCR beta chain was identified during a study of a mutant IDH1 vaccine in newly diagnosed glioma. TCRdb keeps only in-frame clones here, not all; method: immunoSEQ multiplex PCR. The sample has approximately 58,000 clones; over 80% are singletons. About this clone: What it binds is not known.

Trimming shortened V by 2 bases and J by 4 bases, and 6 bases separated the two germline ends. The germline CDR1 and CDR2 sequences are SGHDN and FVKESK. The CDR3 length is 12 residues. Time point denoted: week 47, end of study. Each dose delivered 300 ug of mutant IDH1 20-mer peptide subcutaneously with imiquimod. The sequencing used PBMCs, collected from a glioma patient whose treatment included an IDH1 peptide vaccine. The sequence was collected from a man aged 25-40 years with glioma. V gene TRBV14 combines with J gene TRBJ2-7, with unresolved D. The CDR3 protein is CASSQLKYEQYF. CDR3 coding DNA: TGTGCCAGCAGCCAATTGAAGTACGAGCAGTACTTC. The full variable domain, completed using reference TRBV14 and TRBJ2-7, is EAGVTQFPSHSVIEKGQTVTLRCDPISGHDNLYWYRRVMGKEIKFLLHFVKESKQDESGMPNNRFLAERTGGTYSTLKVQPAELEDSGVYFCASSQLKYEQYFGPGTRLTVT.